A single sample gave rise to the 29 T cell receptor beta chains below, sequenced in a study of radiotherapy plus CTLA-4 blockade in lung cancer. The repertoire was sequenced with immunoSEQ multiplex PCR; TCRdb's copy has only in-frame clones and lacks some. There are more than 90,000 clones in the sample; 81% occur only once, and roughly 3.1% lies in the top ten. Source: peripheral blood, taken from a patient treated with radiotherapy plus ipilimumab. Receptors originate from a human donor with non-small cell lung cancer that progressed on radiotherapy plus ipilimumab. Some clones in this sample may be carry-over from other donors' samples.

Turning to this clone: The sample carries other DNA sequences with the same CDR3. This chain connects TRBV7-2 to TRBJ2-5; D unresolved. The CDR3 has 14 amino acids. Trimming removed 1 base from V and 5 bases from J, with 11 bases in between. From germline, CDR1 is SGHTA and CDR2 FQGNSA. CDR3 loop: CASSLEWGGETQYF. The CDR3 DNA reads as TGTGCCAGCAGCTTAGAATGGGGTGGGGAGACCCAGTACTTC.

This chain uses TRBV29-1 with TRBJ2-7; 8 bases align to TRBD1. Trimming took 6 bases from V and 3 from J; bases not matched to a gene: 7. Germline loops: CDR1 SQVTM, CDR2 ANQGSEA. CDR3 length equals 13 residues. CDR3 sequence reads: CSVARGRFYEQYF. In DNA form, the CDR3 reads TGCAGCGTCGCCAGGGGGCGCTTCTACGAGCAGTACTTC.

The CDR3 DNA sequence: TGTGCCAGCAGCCTGGACACGGGAGGGACCCAGTACTTC. Translating gives CASSLDTGGTQYF. V usage is TRBV7-8 and J usage is TRBJ2-5; 7 positions agree with TRBD2. V dropped 5 bases and J dropped 7; count of bases not matched to a gene: 7. Germline loops: CDR1 SGHVS, CDR2 FQNEAQ. The CDR3 contains 13 residues.

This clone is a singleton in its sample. The CDR3 bases are TGTGCCAGCAGTGGGCAGGCGGCCAAAGAGACCCAGTACTTC. Protein sequence: CASSGQAAKETQYF. This rearrangement joins TRBV6-5 to TRBJ2-5; D gene ambiguous. Trimming removed 5 bases from V and 3 bases from J, with 13 bases in between. CDR1 MNHEY and CDR2 SVGAGI come from the germline V gene. The CDR3 is 14 amino acids.

CDR3 bases: TGTGCCAGCAGCTCAAACGTGGGGCAGGGAATCAACACTGAAGCTTTCTTT. Translating it yields CASSSNVGQGINTEAFF. The rearrangement uses TRBV5-8 and TRBJ1-1; the D gene is possibly TRBD1 (5 bases). Germline-derived CDR1 and CDR2 are SGHTS and YDEGEE. The CDR3 length is 17 residues. Trimming took off 3 bases at V and 2 bases at J, with 20 bases between the two ends. Filled out from reference TRBV5-8 and TRBJ1-1, the complete variable domain reads EAGVTQSPTHLIKTRGQQATLRCSPISGHTSVYWYQQALGLGLQFLLWYDEGEERNRGNFPPRFSGRQFPNYSSELNVNALELEDSALYLCASSSNVGQGINTEAFFGQGTRLTVV.

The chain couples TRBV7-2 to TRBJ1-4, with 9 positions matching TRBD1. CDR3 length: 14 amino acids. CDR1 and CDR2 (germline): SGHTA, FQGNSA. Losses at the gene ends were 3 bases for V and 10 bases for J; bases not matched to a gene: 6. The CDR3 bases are TGTGCCAGCAGCTTCTCCCGACAGGGGGGAAAACTGTTTTTT. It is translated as CASSFSRQGGKLFF.

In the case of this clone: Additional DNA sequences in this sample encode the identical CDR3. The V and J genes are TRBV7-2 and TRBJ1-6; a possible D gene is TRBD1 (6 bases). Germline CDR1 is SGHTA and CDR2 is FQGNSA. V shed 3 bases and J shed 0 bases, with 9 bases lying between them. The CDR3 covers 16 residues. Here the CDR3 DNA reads TGTGCCAGCAGCTTGGACAGCAGCTCCTATAATTCACCCCTCCACTTT. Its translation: CASSLDSSSYNSPLHF. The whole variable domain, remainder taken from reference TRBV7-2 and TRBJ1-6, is GAGVSQSPSNKVTEKGKDVELRCDPISGHTALYWYRQSLGQGLEFLIYFQGNSAPDKSGLPSDRFSAERTGGSVSTLTIQRTQQEDSAVYLCASSLDSSSYNSPLHFGNGTRLTVT.

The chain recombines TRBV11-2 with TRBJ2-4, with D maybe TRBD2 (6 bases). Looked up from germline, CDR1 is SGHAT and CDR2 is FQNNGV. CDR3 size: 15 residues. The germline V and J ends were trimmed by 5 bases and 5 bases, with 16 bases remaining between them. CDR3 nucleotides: TGTGCCAGCAGCCCCTTTCGGGTAGCGGAAAACATTCAGTACTTC. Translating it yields CASSPFRVAENIQYF.

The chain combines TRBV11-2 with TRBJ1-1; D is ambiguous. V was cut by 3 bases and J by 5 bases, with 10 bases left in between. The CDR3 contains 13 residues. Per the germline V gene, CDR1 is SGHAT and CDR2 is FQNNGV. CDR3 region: CASSFYQSTEAFF. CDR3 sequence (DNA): TGTGCCAGCAGCTTTTATCAAAGTACTGAAGCTTTCTTT. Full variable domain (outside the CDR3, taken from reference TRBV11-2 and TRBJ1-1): EAGVAQSPRYKIIEKRQSVAFWCNPISGHATLYWYQQILGQGPKLLIQFQNNGVVDDSQLPKDRFSAERLKGVDSTLKIQPAKLEDSAVYLCASSFYQSTEAFFGQGTRLTVV.

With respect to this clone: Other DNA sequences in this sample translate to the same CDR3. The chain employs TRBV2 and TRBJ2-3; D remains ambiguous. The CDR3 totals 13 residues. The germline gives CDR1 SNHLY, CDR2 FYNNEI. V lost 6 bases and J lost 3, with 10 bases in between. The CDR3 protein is CASSVLRTDTQYF. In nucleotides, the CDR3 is TGTGCCAGCAGCGTGTTGAGGACAGATACGCAGTATTTT.

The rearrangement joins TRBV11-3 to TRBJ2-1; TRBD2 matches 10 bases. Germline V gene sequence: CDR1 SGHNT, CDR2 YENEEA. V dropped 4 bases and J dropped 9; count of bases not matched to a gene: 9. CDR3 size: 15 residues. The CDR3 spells CASSSDLAGGAEQFF. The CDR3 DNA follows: TGTGCCAGCAGCTCAGATTTAGCGGGGGGCGCTGAGCAGTTCTTC.

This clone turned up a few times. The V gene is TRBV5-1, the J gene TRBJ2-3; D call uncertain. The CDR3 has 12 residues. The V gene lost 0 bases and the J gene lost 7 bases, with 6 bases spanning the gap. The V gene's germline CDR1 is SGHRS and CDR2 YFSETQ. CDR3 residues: CASSLGGYTQYF. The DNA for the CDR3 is TGCGCCAGCAGCTTGGGTGGTTATACGCAGTATTTT.

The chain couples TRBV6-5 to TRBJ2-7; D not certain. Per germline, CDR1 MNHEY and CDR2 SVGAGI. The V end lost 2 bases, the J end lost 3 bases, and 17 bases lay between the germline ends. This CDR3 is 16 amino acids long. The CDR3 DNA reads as TGTGCCAGCAGTTACGTCAGATACAAGGGTAACTACGAGCAGTACTTC. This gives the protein CASSYVRYKGNYEQYF.

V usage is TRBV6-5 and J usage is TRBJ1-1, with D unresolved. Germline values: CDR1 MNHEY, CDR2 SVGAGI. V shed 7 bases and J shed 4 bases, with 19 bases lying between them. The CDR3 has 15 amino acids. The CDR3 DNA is TGTGCCAGCACCCACCCTAGGGCTTGGGGCACTGAAGCTTTCTTT. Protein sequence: CASTHPRAWGTEAFF.

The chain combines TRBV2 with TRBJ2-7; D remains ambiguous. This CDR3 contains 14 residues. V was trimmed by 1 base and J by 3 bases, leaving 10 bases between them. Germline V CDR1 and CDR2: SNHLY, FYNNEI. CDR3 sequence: CASSEDGSYYEQYF. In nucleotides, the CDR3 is TGTGCCAGCAGTGAAGATGGGTCCTACTACGAGCAGTACTTC. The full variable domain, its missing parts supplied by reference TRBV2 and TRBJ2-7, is EPEVTQTPSHQVTQMGQEVILRCVPISNHLYFYWYRQILGQKVEFLVSFYNNEISEKSEIFDDQFSVERPDGSNFTLKIRSTKLEDSAMYFCASSEDGSYYEQYFGPGTRLTVT.

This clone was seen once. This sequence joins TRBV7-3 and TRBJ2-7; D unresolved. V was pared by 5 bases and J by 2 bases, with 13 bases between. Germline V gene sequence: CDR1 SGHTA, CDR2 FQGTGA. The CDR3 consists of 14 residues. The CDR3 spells CASSGPDGTYEQYF. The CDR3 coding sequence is TGTGCCAGCAGCGGTCCGGACGGTACCTACGAGCAGTACTTC. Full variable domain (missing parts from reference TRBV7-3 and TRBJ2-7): GAGVSQTPSNKVTEKGKYVELRCDPISGHTALYWYRQSLGQGPEFLIYFQGTGAADDSGLPNDRFFAVRPEGSVSTLKIQRTERGDSAVYLCASSGPDGTYEQYFGPGTRLTVT.

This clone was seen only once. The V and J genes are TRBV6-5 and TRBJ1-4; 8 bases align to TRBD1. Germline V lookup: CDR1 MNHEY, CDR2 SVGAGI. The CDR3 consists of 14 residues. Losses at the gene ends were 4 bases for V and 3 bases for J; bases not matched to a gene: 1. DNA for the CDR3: TGTGCCAGCAGTTCCAGGGGGCCTAATGAAAAACTGTTTTTT. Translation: CASSSRGPNEKLFF.

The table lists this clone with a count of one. CDR3 residues: CASSRRSRTEAFF. The CDR3 DNA reads TGCGCCAGCAGCCGTAGGTCCAGGACTGAAGCTTTCTTT. The V gene is TRBV10-1, the J gene TRBJ1-1; no reliable D call. Trimming took 6 bases from V and 5 from J, leaving 13 bases between them. The CDR3 covers 13 residues. The germline V gene encodes CDR1 WNHNN and CDR2 SYGVQD (reference sequence).

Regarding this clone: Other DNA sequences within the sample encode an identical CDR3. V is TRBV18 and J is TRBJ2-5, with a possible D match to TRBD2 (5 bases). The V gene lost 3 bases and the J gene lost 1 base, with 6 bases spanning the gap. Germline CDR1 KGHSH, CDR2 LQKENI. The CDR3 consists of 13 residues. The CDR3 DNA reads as TGTGCCAGCTCACCGAGGGCCCAAGAGACCCAGTACTTC. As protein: CASSPRAQETQYF.

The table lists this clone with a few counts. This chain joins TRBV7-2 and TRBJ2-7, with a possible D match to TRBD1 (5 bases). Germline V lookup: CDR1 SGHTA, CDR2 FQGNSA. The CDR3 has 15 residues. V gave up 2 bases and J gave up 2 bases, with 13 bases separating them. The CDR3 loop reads CASSLRLDSTYEQYF. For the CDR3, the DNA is TGTGCCAGCAGCTTACGCCTCGACAGTACCTACGAGCAGTACTTC.

The CDR3 loop is CAWSWGTDTQYF. The CDR3 nucleotides are TGTGCCTGGAGTTGGGGGACAGATACGCAGTATTTT. This chain links TRBV30 with TRBJ2-3; TRBD1 or TRBD2 may be the D gene (5 bases each). The V end lost 2 bases, the J end lost 3 bases, and 6 bases lay between the germline ends. Looked up from germline, CDR1 is GTSNPN and CDR2 is SVGIG (reference sequence). This CDR3 has 12 residues. Using reference TRBV30 and TRBJ2-3 for the parts outside the CDR3, the full variable domain is SQTIHQWPATLVQPVGSPLSLECTVEGTSNPNLYWYRQAAGRGLQLLFYSVGIGQISSEVPQNLSASRPQDRQFILSSKKLLLSDSGFYLCAWSWGTDTQYFGPGTRLTVL.

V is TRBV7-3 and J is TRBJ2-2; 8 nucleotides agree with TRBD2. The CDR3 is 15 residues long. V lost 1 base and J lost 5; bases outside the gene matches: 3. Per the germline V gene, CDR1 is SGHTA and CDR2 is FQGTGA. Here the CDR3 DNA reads TGTGCCAGCAGCTTAATTCGGGAGGGAACCGGGGAGCTGTTTTTT. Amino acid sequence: CASSLIREGTGELFF.

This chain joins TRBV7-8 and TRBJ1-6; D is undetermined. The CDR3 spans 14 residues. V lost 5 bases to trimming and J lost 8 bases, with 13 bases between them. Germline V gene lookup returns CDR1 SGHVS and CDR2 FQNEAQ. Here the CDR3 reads CASSPQARDSPLHF. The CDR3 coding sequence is TGTGCCAGCAGCCCCCAGGCGCGGGATTCACCCCTCCACTTT.

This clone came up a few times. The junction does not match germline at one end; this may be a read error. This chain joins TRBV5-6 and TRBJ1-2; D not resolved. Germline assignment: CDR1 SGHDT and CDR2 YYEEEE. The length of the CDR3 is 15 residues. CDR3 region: CASSPGSLTVRDSWF. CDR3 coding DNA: TGTGCCAGCAGCCCGGGTTCTCTAACTGTACGGGATAGCTGGTTC.

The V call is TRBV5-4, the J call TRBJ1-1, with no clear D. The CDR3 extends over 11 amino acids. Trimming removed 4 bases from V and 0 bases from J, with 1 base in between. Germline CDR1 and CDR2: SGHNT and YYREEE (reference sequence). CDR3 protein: CASSLNTEAFF. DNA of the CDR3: TGTGCCAGCAGCCTGAACACTGAAGCTTTCTTT. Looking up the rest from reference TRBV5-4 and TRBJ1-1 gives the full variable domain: ETGVTQSPTHLIKTRGQQVTLRCSSQSGHNTVSWYQQALGQGPQFIFQYYREEENGRGNFPPRFSGLQFPNYSSELNVNALELDDSALYLCASSLNTEAFFGQGTRLTVV.

Written as DNA, the CDR3 is TGTGCCAGCAGCTTGACTAGCAGAGGCACAGATACGCAGTATTTT. It yields the protein CASSLTSRGTDTQYF. The genes are TRBV5-4 and TRBJ2-3; the D gene is possibly TRBD2 (6 bases). The V gene lost 1 base and the J gene lost 1 base, with 10 bases spanning the gap. CDR3 length: 15 amino acids. Germline values: CDR1 SGHNT, CDR2 YYREEE (reference sequence).

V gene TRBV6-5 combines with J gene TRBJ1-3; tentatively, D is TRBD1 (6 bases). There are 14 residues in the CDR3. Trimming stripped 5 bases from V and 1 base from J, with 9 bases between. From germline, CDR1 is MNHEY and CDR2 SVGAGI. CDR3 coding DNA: TGTGCCAGCAGTACAGGGTGGTCTGGAAACACCATATATTTT. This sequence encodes CASSTGWSGNTIYF.

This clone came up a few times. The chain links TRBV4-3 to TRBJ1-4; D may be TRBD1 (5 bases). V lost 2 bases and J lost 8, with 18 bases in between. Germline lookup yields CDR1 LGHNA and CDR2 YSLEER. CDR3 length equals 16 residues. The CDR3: CASSQIGASLGEKLFF. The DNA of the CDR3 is TGCGCCAGCAGCCAAATTGGGGCAAGTTTAGGGGAAAAACTGTTTTTT.

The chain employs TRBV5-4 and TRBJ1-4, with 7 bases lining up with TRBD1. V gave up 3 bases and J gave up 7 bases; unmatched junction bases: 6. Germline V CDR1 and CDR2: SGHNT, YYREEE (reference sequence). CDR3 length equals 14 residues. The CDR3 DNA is TGTGCCAGCAGCTCACTACAGGGGAGTGAAAAACTGTTTTTT. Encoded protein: CASSSLQGSEKLFF.